Shown below are 30 T cell receptor beta chains from a single sample sequenced in a study of T cells after yellow fever vaccination. TCRdb reanalysed the 5' RACE reads using MiXCR and keeps one entry per CDR3 protein. The sample has some 150,000 distinct CDR3 sequences; around 8.5% are singletons. The starting material was CD8+ T cells sorted from PBMCs, obtained 45 days after the yellow fever booster vaccination. The source is a young man who received the YFV17D yellow fever vaccine.

This clonotype was seen more than once but under ten times. The V and J genes are TRBV11-2 and TRBJ2-1; D is unclear. V was pared by 3 bases and J by 6 bases, with 6 bases between. From germline, CDR1 is SGHAT and CDR2 FQNNGV. The CDR3 sequence is 12 residues long. DNA of the CDR3: TGTGCCAGCAGCTTTGTCGGCAATGAGCAGTTCTTC. Protein: CASSFVGNEQFF.

The CDR3 nucleotides are TGTGCCAGCAGCTTGGACGGGGTTAACACTGAAGCTTTCTTT. Translation: CASSLDGVNTEAFF. V is TRBV5-6 and J is TRBJ1-1; D ambiguous. Germline V lookup: CDR1 SGHDT, CDR2 YYEEEE. This CDR3 contains 14 residues. V lost 0 bases and J 2 bases, leaving 8 bases between the germline ends.

A few counts support this clonotype. This rearrangement joins TRBV6-2 or TRBV6-3 to TRBJ2-1; the match to TRBD1 covers 8 bases. The germline CDR1 and CDR2 sequences are MNHEY and SVGEGT. The length of the CDR3 is 17 residues. After removal of 9 bases from V and 7 bases from J, the junction contained 20 bases not matched to a gene. The CDR3 reads CASRPGTGYLEGNEQFF. DNA for the CDR3: TGTGCCAGTAGGCCCGGGACAGGATACTTAGAGGGGAATGAGCAGTTCTTC.

The genes are TRBV2 and TRBJ1-1; D uncertain. V lost 7 bases, J lost 5 bases, and 14 bases lay in between. CDR1 is SNHLY, CDR2 FYNNEI, per germline. The CDR3 is 13 residues long. Here the CDR3 reads CASTEQERTEAFF. CDR3 in DNA: TGTGCCAGCACCGAACAAGAGAGAACTGAAGCTTTCTTT. Based on the CDR3 plus reference TRBV2 and TRBJ1-1, the full variable domain is EPEVTQTPSHQVTQMGQEVILRCVPISNHLYFYWYRQILGQKVEFLVSFYNNEISEKSEIFDDQFSVERPDGSNFTLKIRSTKLEDSAMYFCASTEQERTEAFFGQGTRLTVV.

The chain recombines TRBV20-1 with TRBJ2-2; TRBD1 aligns across 7 bases. This CDR3 is 15 amino acids long. The V gene's germline CDR1 is DFQATT and CDR2 SNEGSKA (reference sequence). V lost 2 bases and J lost 1; bases outside the gene matches: 4. CDR3 DNA: TGCAGTGCTAGACCGAGGGACAGGAACACCGGGGAGCTGTTTTTT. Amino acid sequence: CSARPRDRNTGELFF.

This clonotype was observed at least ten times. The J gene is TRBJ2-5, the V gene TRBV5-1; D is unresolved. The V end was cut by 0 bases, the J end by 5 bases, with 5 bases between. The CDR3 has 12 residues. Germline CDR1 reads SGHRS; CDR2 reads YFSETQ. In nucleotides, the CDR3 is TGCGCCAGCAGCTTGGACGGGGAGACCCAGTACTTC. Protein product: CASSLDGETQYF.

This clonotype was observed a few times. The rearrangement joins TRBV10-3 to TRBJ1-1; 7 positions agree with TRBD1. The CDR3 totals 14 residues. Germline CDR1 reads ENHRY; CDR2 reads SYGVKD. Trimming took 3 bases from V and 3 from J; bases not matched to a gene: 4. CDR3 protein: CAISDAGGHTEAFF. As DNA, the CDR3 is TGTGCCATCAGTGACGCAGGGGGACACACTGAAGCTTTCTTT.

V gene TRBV14 combines with J gene TRBJ2-3; no clear D. This CDR3 has 12 amino acids. CDR1 and CDR2 from the germline V gene are SGHDN and FVKESK. V lost 2 bases to trimming and J lost 4 bases, with 4 bases between them. The CDR3 nucleotides are TGTGCCAGCAGCCAATATTCAGATACGCAGTATTTT. It specifies CASSQYSDTQYF.

This clonotype has a handful of counts. V usage is TRBV27 and J usage is TRBJ2-5, with 8 bases that match TRBD2. V shed 6 bases, J shed 4 bases, and the junction held 7 bases outside the gene matches. Per the germline V gene, CDR1 is MNHEY and CDR2 is SMNVEV (reference sequence). The CDR3 length is 14 residues. CDR3 sequence: CASSGGGPSETQYF. For the CDR3, the DNA is TGTGCCAGCAGCGGCGGGGGGCCCTCAGAGACCCAGTACTTC.

This chain joins TRBV27 and TRBJ2-3; 7 positions match TRBD2. The germline gives CDR1 MNHEY, CDR2 SMNVEV (reference sequence). The CDR3 runs to 14 residues. The ends lost 3 bases at V and 10 bases at J; junction bases unmatched: 10. In DNA, the CDR3 is TGTGCCAGCAGTTTTGGGGGGGTAGCGGATCCGCAGTATTTT. Translation gives CASSFGGVADPQYF.

The V call is TRBV3-1, the J call TRBJ2-3, with D unclear. Germline CDR1 and CDR2: LGHDT and YNNKEL (reference sequence). The V end lost 4 bases, the J end lost 12 bases, and 14 bases lay between the germline ends. CDR3 length equals 12 residues. CDR3: CASSRTDRTQYF. The CDR3, as DNA: TGTGCCAGCAGCCGAACCGACCGTACTCAGTATTTT.

The gene calls are TRBV4-1 and TRBJ2-5; D uncertain. CDR3 length: 15 residues. CDR1 is MGHRA and CDR2 is YSYEKL in the germline V gene. The V and J ends lost 0 bases and 5 bases respectively, with 13 bases between them. CDR3 protein: CASSQDEGILETQYF. The CDR3 DNA is TGCGCCAGCAGCCAAGATGAAGGGATTTTGGAGACCCAGTACTTC.

CDR3 DNA sequence: TGCGCCAGCAGCTTGGAGTTGTCAGGGACTTATAATTCACCCCTCCACTTT. This translates into CASSLELSGTYNSPLHF. The V gene is TRBV5-1, the J gene TRBJ1-6, with D maybe TRBD1 (5 bases). Between the trimmed V and J ends, which lost 0 bases and 4 bases, there was a span of 14 bases. From germline, CDR1 is SGHRS and CDR2 YFSETQ. The CDR3 runs to 17 residues.

V gene TRBV7-9 combines with J gene TRBJ2-2; TRBD1 or TRBD2 may be the D gene (5 bases each). The CDR3 runs 13 residues. The ends were cut back, 2 bases at V and 6 bases at J, with 7 bases in the middle. CDR1 SEHNR and CDR2 FQNEAQ come from the germline V gene (reference sequence). The DNA of the CDR3 is TGTGCCAGCAGCTTACAGGGAGCCGGGGAGCTGTTTTTT. Translated, it gives CASSLQGAGELFF.

The chain employs TRBV5-5 and TRBJ1-1; D uncertain. V was pared by 1 base and J by 3 bases, with 10 bases between. CDR1 is SGHKS and CDR2 is YYEKEE in the germline V gene (reference sequence). This CDR3 has 14 amino acids. In DNA form, the CDR3 reads TGTGCCAGCAGCTTGTATTTTGGGGACACTGAAGCTTTCTTT. Translating gives CASSLYFGDTEAFF.

This chain connects TRBV9 to TRBJ2-2; D remains ambiguous. Germline V gives CDR1 SGDLS, CDR2 YYNGEE. V was trimmed by 7 bases and J by 2 bases, leaving 15 bases between them. This CDR3 has 15 residues. The CDR3 sequence: CASALGAINTGELFF. The CDR3 DNA sequence: TGTGCCAGCGCCTTAGGAGCAATAAACACCGGGGAGCTGTTTTTT. The full variable domain, its missing parts supplied by reference TRBV9 and TRBJ2-2, is DSGVTQTPKHLITATGQRVTLRCSPRSGDLSVYWYQQSLDQGLQFLIQYYNGEERAKGNILERFSAQQFPDLHSELNLSSLELGDSALYFCASALGAINTGELFFGEGSRLTVL.

The chain is built from TRBV29-1 and TRBJ2-5, with D tentatively TRBD1 (6 bases). From germline, CDR1 is SQVTM and CDR2 ANQGSEA. V lost 2 bases to trimming and J lost 11 bases, with 18 bases between them. This CDR3 comprises 13 residues. The CDR3 loop is CSVEFGTSYQQYF. The CDR3 DNA is TGCAGCGTTGAATTTGGGACAAGTTATCAACAGTACTTC.

This chain joins TRBV6-5 and TRBJ2-1; 13 bases align to TRBD2. V lost 2 bases to trimming and J lost 7 bases; unmatched junction nucleotides: 8. Germline V gene sequence: CDR1 MNHEY, CDR2 SVGAGI. The CDR3 sequence is 17 residues long. The CDR3 nucleotides read TGTGCCAGCAGTTACGGTACTAGCGGGGGGGCGGGGAATGAGCAGTTCTTC. Protein: CASSYGTSGGAGNEQFF.

This clonotype occurred a few times. The gene calls are TRBV21-1 and TRBJ2-5. TRBV21-1 is an annotated pseudogene. CDR3 length equals 10 residues. The DNA of the CDR3 is TGTGCCAGCAGCAAAGGTTCTCAGTACTTC. Translating gives CASSKGSQYF.

J is TRBJ2-5 and V is TRBV3-1; D may match TRBD1 or TRBD2 (5 bases each). The germline gives CDR1 LGHDT, CDR2 YNNKEL (reference sequence). V was pared by 5 bases and J by 0 bases, with 13 bases between. The CDR3 contains 15 residues. The CDR3 reads CASSAPRDHQETQYF. As DNA, the CDR3 is TGTGCCAGCAGCGCCCCTCGGGACCACCAAGAGACCCAGTACTTC.

This clonotype was picked up a small number of times. The rearrangement links TRBV20-1 to TRBJ2-1; 7 positions agree with TRBD1. Germline V gene lookup returns CDR1 DFQATT and CDR2 SNEGSKA (reference sequence). The junction had 9 bases not matched to a gene; V was cut back by 3 bases and J by 10 bases. This CDR3 has 13 residues. In DNA form, the CDR3 reads TGCAGTGCTAGGGCTATGACAGGGTCGGAGCAGTTCTTC. It specifies CSARAMTGSEQFF.

This clonotype was counted at least ten times. The rearrangement uses TRBV4-2 and TRBJ2-6; 10 bases are shared with TRBD1. The CDR3 extends over 16 amino acids. CDR1 and CDR2 (germline): LGHNA, YNFKEQ. Trimming at V came to 4 bases and at J to 4 bases, leaving 4 bases not matched to a gene. CDR3 residues: CASSPDRGQGANVLTF. For the CDR3, the DNA is TGTGCCAGCAGCCCCGACAGGGGGCAGGGGGCCAACGTCCTGACTTTC.

The chain joins TRBV6-5 to TRBJ2-3; weak D call: TRBD2 (6 bases). Deletions cut 4 bases from V and 0 bases from J, with 17 bases between. Germline values: CDR1 MNHEY, CDR2 SVGAGI. CDR3 size: 17 residues. In DNA form, the CDR3 reads TGTGCCAGCAGTTCGATACCCGGGGGAACTAGCACAGATACGCAGTATTTT. This sequence encodes CASSSIPGGTSTDTQYF.

The V and J genes are TRBV12-3 or TRBV12-4 and TRBJ1-2; tentative D call: TRBD1 (6 bases). Trimming cost V 6 bases and J 4 bases, with 18 bases left between them. This CDR3 contains 15 residues. The CDR3 sequence is CASRTIKGDTYGYTF. DNA for the CDR3: TGTGCCAGCAGAACCATCAAGGGGGATACCTATGGCTACACCTTC.

This chain joins TRBV10-2 and TRBJ2-5, with D possibly matching TRBD2 (6 bases). Per the germline V gene, CDR1 is WSHSY and CDR2 is SAAADI. CDR3 size: 15 residues. The V and J ends lost 0 bases and 4 bases respectively, with 12 bases between them. CDR3 amino acids: CASSESRGIRETQYF. CDR3 nucleotide sequence: TGCGCCAGCAGTGAGTCCCGGGGGATTAGAGAGACCCAGTACTTC.

The sample holds a few counts of this clonotype. The chain links TRBV12-3 or TRBV12-4 to TRBJ2-7; D not certain. Trimming stripped 0 bases from V and 2 bases from J, with 8 bases between. The CDR3 has 14 amino acids. CDR3 DNA sequence: TGTGCCAGCAGTTTAGCAGGGCTACCCTACGAGCAGTACTTC. Its translation is CASSLAGLPYEQYF.

This clonotype was seen ten or more times. The chain links TRBV5-1 to TRBJ1-1; tentatively, D is TRBD1 (5 bases). CDR3 length: 17 residues. Germline V gene sequence: CDR1 SGHRS, CDR2 YFSETQ. Trimming left V 2 bases short and J 0 bases short, with 17 bases between. CDR3 in amino acids: CASSFWGSNDLNTEAFF. CDR3 DNA sequence: TGCGCCAGCAGCTTCTGGGGGTCCAACGATCTGAACACTGAAGCTTTCTTT.

There are a few counts of this clonotype. The chain joins TRBV4-1 to TRBJ1-4; D is undetermined. From germline, CDR1 is MGHRA and CDR2 YSYEKL. This CDR3 has 15 amino acids. The ends were cut back, 8 bases at V and 8 bases at J, with 21 bases in the middle. The CDR3 DNA sequence: TGCGCCAGCGGATTACGGGCCCGGTTGGGGGAAAAACTGTTTTTT. As protein: CASGLRARLGEKLFF.

J is TRBJ1-5 and V is TRBV28; 7 nucleotides line up with TRBD1. V was clipped by 5 bases and J by 7 bases; unmatched bases: 8. Germline V gene data show CDR1 as MDHEN and CDR2 as SYDVKM. The CDR3 has 14 residues. As DNA, the CDR3 is TGTGCCAGCAGTCCGAGGGGGCTAGTGCAGCCCCAGCATTTT. Residues: CASSPRGLVQPQHF.

V usage is TRBV6-5 and J usage is TRBJ2-3; D remains ambiguous. In germline, CDR1 is MNHEY, CDR2 SVGAGI. This CDR3 has 14 residues. V dropped 2 bases and J dropped 4 bases, with 10 bases sitting between them. The CDR3 loop is CASSYDISPDTQYF. In DNA, the CDR3 is TGTGCCAGCAGTTACGATATAAGCCCAGATACGCAGTATTTT.